This T cell receptor beta chain comes out of a study of T cells after posttransplantation cyclophosphamide. Treatment was busulfan-fludarabine conditioning, a marrow graft, and cyclophosphamide on days +3 and +4. To note about this clone: The antigen remains unidentified.

This CDR3 is 14 amino acids long. V was clipped by 6 bases and J by 2 bases; unmatched bases: 1. Germline CDR1 LNHDA, CDR2 SQIVND (reference sequence). The study, taken as a whole, reports: Tissue-infiltrating T cells from skin or gut overlapped little with blood T cells. TRB clonality was highly associated with recipient CMV seropositivity and reactivation.

Data came from immunoSEQ multiplex PCR; TCRdb stores just in-frame clones and leaves some out. This table has about 10,000 clones, 80% to 85% appearing once. The sequencing used PBMCs, collected 1,700 to 2,000 days after a stem cell transplant with posttransplant cyclophosphamide. This TCR was recovered from a female patient aged 35 to 55 who received an allogeneic stem cell transplant from a related donor, was CMV-positive, and had no GVHD. Some T cells may have come from the graft donor. The genes are TRBV19 and TRBJ2-1, with 10 bases lining up with TRBD1. Here the CDR3 DNA reads TGTGCCAGTAGGACAGGGGGCACCTACAATGAGCAGTTCTTC. Its protein is CASRTGGTYNEQFF.